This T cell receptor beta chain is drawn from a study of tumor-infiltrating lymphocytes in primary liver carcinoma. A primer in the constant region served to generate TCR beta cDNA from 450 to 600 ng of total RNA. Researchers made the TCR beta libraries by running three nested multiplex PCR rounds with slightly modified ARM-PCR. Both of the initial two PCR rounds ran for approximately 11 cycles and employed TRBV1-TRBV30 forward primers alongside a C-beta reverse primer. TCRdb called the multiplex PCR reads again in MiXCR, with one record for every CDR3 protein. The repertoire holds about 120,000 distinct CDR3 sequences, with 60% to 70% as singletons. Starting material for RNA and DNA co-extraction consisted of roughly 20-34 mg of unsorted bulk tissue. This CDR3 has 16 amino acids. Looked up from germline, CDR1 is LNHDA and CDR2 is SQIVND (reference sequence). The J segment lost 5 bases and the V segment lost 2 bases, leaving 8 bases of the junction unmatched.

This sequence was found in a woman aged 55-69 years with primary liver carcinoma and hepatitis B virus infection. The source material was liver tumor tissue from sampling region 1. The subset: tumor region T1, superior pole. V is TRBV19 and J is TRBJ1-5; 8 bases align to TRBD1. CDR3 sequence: CASSIRTGRVHQPQHF. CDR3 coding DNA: TGTGCCAGTAGTATACGGACAGGGAGGGTGCATCAGCCCCAGCATTTT. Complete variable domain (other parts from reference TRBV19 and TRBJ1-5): DGGITQSPKYLFRKEGQNVTLSCEQNLNHDAMYWYRQDPGQGLRLIYYSQIVNDFQKGDIAEGYSVSREKKESFPLTVTSAQKNPTAFYLCASSIRTGRVHQPQHFGDGTRLSIL.